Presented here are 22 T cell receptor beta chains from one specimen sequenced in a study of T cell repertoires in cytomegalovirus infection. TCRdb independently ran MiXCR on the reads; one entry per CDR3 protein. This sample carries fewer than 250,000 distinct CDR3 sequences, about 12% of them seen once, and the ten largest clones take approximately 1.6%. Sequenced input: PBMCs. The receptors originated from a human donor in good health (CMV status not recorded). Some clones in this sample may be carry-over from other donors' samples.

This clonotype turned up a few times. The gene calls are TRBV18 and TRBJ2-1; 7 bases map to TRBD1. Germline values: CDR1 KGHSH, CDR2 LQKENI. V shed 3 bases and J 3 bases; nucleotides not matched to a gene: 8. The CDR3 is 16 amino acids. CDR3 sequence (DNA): TGTGCCAGCTCACCGGCCGACAGGGAGAACTACAATGAGCAGTTCTTC. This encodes CASSPADRENYNEQFF.

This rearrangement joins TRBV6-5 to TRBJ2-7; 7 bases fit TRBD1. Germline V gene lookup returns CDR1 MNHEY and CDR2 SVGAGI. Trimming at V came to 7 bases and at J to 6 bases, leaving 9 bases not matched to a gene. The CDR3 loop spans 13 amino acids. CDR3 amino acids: CASTSRPGGEQYF. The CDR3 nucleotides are TGTGCCAGCACCTCTCGTCCAGGGGGCGAGCAGTACTTC.

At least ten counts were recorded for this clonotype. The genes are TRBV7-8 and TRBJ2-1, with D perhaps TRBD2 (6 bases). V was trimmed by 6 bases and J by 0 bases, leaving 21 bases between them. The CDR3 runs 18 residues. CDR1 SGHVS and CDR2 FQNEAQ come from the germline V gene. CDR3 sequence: CASRLRPLGGSSYNEQFF. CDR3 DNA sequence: TGTGCCAGCAGACTCCGGCCCCTCGGAGGGAGCTCCTACAATGAGCAGTTCTTC.

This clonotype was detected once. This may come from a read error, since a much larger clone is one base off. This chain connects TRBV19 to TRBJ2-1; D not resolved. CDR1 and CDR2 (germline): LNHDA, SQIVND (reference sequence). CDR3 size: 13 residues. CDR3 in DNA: TGTGCCAGTAGGATAGCTCACGGGTATGAGCAGTTCTTC. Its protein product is CASRIAHGYEQFF.

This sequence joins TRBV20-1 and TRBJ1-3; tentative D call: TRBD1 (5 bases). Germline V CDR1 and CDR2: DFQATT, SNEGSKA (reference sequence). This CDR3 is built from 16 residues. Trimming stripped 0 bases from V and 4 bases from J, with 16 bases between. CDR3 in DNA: TGCAGTGCTAGAGATCCCGGCAGGGTTGGAGGAAACACCATATATTTT. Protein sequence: CSARDPGRVGGNTIYF.

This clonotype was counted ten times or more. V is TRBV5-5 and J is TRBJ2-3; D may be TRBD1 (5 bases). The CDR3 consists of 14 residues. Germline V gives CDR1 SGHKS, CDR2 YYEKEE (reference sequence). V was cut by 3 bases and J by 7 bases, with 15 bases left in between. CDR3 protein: CASSWTSPAHTQYF. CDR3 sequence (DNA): TGTGCCAGCAGCTGGACATCCCCAGCACATACGCAGTATTTT.

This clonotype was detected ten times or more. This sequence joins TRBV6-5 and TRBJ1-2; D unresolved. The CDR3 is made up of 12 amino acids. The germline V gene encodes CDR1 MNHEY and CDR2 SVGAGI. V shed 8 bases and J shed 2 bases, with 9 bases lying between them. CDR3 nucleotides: TGTGCCAGCTGGACGGTGAACTATGGCTACACCTTC. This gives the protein CASWTVNYGYTF.

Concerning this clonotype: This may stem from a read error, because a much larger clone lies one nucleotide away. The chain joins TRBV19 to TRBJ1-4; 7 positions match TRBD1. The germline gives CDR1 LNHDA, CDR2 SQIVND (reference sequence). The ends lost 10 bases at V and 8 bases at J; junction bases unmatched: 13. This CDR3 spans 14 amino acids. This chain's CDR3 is CATENGQAGEKLFF. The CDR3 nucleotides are TGTGCCACCGAGAATGGACAGGCTGGGGAAAAACTGTTTTTT. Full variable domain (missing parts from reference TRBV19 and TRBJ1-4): DGGITQSPKYLFRKEGQNVTLSCEQNLNHDAMYWYRQDPGQGLRLIYYSQIVNDFQKGDIAEGYSVSREKKESFPLTVTSAQKNPTAFYLCATENGQAGEKLFFGSGTQLSVL.

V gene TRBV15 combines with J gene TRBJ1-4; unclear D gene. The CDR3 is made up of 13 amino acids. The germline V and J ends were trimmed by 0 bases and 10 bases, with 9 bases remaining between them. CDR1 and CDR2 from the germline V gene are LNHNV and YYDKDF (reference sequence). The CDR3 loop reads CATSRDEIGKLFF. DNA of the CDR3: TGTGCCACCAGCAGAGATGAAATCGGAAAACTGTTTTTT.

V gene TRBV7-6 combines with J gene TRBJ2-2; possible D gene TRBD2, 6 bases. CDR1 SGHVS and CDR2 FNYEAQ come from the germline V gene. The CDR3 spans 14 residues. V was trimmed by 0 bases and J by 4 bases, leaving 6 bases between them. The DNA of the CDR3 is TGTGCCAGCAGCTTAGCGGAGGGCACCGGGGAGCTGTTTTTT. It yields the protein CASSLAEGTGELFF. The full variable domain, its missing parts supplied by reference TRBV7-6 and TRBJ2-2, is GAGVSQSPRYKVTKRGQDVALRCDPISGHVSLYWYRQALGQGPEFLTYFNYEAQQDKSGLPNDRFSAERPEGSISTLTIQRTEQRDSAMYRCASSLAEGTGELFFGEGSRLTVL.

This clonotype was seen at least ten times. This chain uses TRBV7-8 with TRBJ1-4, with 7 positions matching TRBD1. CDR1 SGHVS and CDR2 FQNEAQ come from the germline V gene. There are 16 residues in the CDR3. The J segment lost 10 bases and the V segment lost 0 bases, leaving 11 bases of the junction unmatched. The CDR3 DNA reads TGTGCCAGCAGCTTAGCCGGTGCCAGGGGGATAGTAAAACTGTTTTTT. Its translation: CASSLAGARGIVKLFF. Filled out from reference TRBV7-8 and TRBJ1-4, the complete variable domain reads GAGVSQSPRYKVAKRGQDVALRCDPISGHVSLFWYQQALGQGPEFLTYFQNEAQLDKSGLPSDRFFAERPEGSVSTLKIQRTQQEDSAVYLCASSLAGARGIVKLFFGSGTQLSVL.

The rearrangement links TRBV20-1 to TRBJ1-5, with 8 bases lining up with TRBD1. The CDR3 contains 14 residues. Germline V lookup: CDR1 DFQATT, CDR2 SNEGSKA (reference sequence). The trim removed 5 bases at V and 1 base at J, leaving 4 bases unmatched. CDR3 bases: TGCAGTGCTGGACAGGGACGGAGCAATCAGCCCCAGCATTTT. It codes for CSAGQGRSNQPQHF.

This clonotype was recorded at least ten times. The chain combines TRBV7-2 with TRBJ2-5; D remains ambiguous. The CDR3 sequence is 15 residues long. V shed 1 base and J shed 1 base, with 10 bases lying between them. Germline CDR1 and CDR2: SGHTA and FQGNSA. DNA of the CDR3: TGTGCCAGCAGCTTAGTATCAGGAAGCCAAGAGACCCAGTACTTC. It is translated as CASSLVSGSQETQYF.

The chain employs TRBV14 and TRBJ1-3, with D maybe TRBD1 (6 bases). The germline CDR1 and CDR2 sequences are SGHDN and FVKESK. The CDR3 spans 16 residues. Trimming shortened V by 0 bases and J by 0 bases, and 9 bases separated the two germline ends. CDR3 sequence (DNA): TGTGCCAGCAGCCAAGATCTACAGGGCTCTGGAAACACCATATATTTT. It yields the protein CASSQDLQGSGNTIYF.

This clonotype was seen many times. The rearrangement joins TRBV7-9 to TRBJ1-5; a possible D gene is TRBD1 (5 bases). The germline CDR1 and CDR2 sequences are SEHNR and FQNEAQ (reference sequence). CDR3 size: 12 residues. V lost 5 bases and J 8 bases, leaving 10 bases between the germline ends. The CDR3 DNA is TGTGCCAGCAGCCGGGACGTGGAGCCCCAGCATTTT. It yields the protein CASSRDVEPQHF.

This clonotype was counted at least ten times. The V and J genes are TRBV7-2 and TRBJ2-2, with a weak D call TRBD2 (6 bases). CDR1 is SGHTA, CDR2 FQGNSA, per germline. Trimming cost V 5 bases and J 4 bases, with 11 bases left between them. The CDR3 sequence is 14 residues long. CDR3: CASSQGGTTGELFF. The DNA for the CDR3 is TGTGCCAGCAGCCAGGGAGGCACCACCGGGGAGCTGTTTTTT.

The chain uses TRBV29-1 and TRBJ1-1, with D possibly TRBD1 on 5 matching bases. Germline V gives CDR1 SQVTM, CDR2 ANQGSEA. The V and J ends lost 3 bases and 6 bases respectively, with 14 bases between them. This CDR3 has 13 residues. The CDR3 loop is CSVDGQGNAEAFF. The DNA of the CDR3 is TGCAGCGTTGATGGGCAGGGTAACGCTGAAGCTTTCTTT.

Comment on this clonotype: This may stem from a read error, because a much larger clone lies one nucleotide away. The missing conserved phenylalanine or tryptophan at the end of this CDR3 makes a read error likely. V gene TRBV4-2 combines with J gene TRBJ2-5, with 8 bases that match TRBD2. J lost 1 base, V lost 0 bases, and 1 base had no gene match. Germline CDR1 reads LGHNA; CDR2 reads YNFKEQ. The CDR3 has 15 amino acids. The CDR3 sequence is CASSQDREGQETQYI. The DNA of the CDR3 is TGTGCCAGCAGCCAAGATCGGGAGGGCCAAGAGACCCAGTACATC.

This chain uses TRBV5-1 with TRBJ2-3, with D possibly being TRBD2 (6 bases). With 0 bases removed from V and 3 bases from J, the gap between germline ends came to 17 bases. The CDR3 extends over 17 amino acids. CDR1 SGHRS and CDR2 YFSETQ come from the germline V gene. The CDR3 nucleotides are TGCGCCAGCAGCTTGGCCGGAGGGGCTTCTAGGACAGATACGCAGTATTTT. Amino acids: CASSLAGGASRTDTQYF.

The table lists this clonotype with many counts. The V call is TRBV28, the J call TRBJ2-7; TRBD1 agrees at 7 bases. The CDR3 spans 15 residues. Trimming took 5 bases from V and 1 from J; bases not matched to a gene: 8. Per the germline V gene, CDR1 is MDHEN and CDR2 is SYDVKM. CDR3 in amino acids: CASSPPGQASYEQYF. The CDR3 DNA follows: TGTGCCAGCAGTCCGCCCGGACAGGCTTCCTACGAGCAGTACTTC.

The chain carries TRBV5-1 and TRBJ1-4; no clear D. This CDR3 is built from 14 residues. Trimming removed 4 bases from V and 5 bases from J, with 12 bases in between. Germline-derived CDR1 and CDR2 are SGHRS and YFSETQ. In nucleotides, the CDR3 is TGCGCCAGCAGCCCCGACGGACTAAATGAAAAACTGTTTTTT. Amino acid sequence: CASSPDGLNEKLFF.

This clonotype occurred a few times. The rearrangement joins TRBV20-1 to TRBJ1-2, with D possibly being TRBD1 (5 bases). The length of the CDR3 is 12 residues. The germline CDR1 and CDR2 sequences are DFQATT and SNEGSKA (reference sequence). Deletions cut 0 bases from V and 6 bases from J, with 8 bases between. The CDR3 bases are TGCAGTGCTAGAGATCCAGGGCATGGCTACACCTTC. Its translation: CSARDPGHGYTF.